The sample holds many counts of the clone carrying this TCR beta chain. The antigen is not known. TCRdb re-called the 5' RACE reads with MiXCR, one entry per CDR3 protein. The top ten hold about 22% of the sample, which has some 6,500 distinct CDR3 sequences, around 3% seen once. Time point given: sample taken at primary tumor resection. The approximately 78 donors had untreated early-stage non-small cell lung cancer. Whole RNA, which was extracted from tumor, nontumor lung tissue or frozen PBMC, was sequenced without any cell sorting. This sample is part of a study of spatial heterogeneity in lung cancer. Overall study results and limits: It was found that expanded intratumoral alpha and beta TCR counts tracked tumor mutation counts.

Germline CDR1 SGHTA, CDR2 FQGTGA. The CDR3 contains 14 residues. Unmatched junction bases numbered 0, after V lost 3 bases and J lost 5 bases. The sequence was obtained from a male donor with early-stage non-small cell lung cancer. The chain recombines TRBV7-3 with TRBJ2-3; the match to TRBD2 covers 12 bases. Sample: lung tumor tissue, taken at surgery. The CDR3 spells CASSLGLAGDTQYF. The CDR3 coding sequence is TGTGCCAGCAGCTTGGGACTAGCGGGAGATACGCAGTATTTT.